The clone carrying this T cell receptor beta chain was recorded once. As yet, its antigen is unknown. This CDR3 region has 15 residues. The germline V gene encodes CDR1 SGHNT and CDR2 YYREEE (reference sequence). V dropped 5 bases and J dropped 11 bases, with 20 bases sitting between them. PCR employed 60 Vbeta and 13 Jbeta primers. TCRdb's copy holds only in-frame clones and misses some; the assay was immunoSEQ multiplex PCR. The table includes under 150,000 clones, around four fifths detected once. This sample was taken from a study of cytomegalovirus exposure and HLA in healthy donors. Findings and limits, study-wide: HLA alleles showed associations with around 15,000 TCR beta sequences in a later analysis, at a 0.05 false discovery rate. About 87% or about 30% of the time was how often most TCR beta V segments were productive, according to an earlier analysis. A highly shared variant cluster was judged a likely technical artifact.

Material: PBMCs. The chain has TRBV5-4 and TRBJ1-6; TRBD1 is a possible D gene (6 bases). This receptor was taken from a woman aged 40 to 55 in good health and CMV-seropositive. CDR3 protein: CASRPYTGSTTPLHF. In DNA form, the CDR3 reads TGTGCCAGCAGACCCTATACAGGGTCGACGACACCCCTCCACTTT. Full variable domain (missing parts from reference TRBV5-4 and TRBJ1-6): ETGVTQSPTHLIKTRGQQVTLRCSSQSGHNTVSWYQQALGQGPQFIFQYYREEENGRGNFPPRFSGLQFPNYSSELNVNALELDDSALYLCASRPYTGSTTPLHFGNGTRLTVT.